The entry that follows covers one T cell receptor (beta chain) sequence. The antigen is unknown. This specimen comes from a study of cytomegalovirus exposure and HLA in healthy donors. Study-wide results and caveats: A few chains tied to CMV proved CMV antigen-specific in vitro.

V shed 5 bases and J shed 8 bases, with 18 bases lying between them. This CDR3 has 15 amino acids. Germline assignment: CDR1 LNHDA and CDR2 SQIVND (reference sequence). The repertoire was sequenced with immunoSEQ multiplex PCR; TCRdb's copy has only in-frame clones and lacks some. The repertoire holds about 120,000 clones, with nearly 90% as singletons. The chain carries TRBV19 and TRBJ1-4, with a weak D call TRBD1 (5 bases). The clonotype originates from a woman in her late teens or twenties in good health and CMV-seronegative. The material sequenced was PBMCs. CDR3 amino acids: CASSPGSRVNEKLFF. The CDR3 DNA is TGTGCCAGTAGTCCAGGGTCTCGCGTAAACGAAAAACTGTTTTTT.